These 31 T cell receptor beta chains originate from one sample sequenced in a study of blood T cell repertoires in COVID-19. Sequencing used immunoSEQ multiplex PCR; TCRdb keeps in-frame clones, though not all of them. The sample has 50,000 to 75,000 clones; about 78% are singletons. Input material: peripheral blood. These receptor sequences come from a man at least 80 years old with active or convalescent COVID-19.

This clone was detected only once. V and J are TRBV12-3 or TRBV12-4 and TRBJ1-2; maybe TRBD1 (6 bases). With 4 bases removed from V and 8 bases from J, the gap between germline ends came to 11 bases. The CDR3 is 12 residues long. CDR3 coding DNA: TGTGCCAGCAGTTCGGGACAACGAGGCTACACCTTC. Its translation: CASSSGQRGYTF.

This clone occurred once. V is TRBV6-5 and J is TRBJ2-7; 9 nucleotides agree with TRBD1. CDR3 length equals 16 residues. The germline V gene encodes CDR1 MNHEY and CDR2 SVGAGI. J was trimmed by 0 bases and V by 4 bases; bases with no gene match: 7. The CDR3: CASSSVRQGDSYEQYF. The CDR3 region has the DNA TGTGCCAGCAGTTCCGTAAGACAGGGGGACTCCTACGAGCAGTACTTC.

CDR3 sequence reads: CATKTSGEQETQYF. The CDR3 bases are TGTGCCACCAAGACTAGCGGGGAACAAGAGACCCAGTACTTC. The chain links TRBV6-6 to TRBJ2-5; 11 nucleotides line up with TRBD2. Germline CDR1 MNHNY, CDR2 SVGAGI (reference sequence). V lost 10 bases and J lost 2; bases outside the gene matches: 6. The CDR3 covers 14 residues.

This sequence joins TRBV30 and TRBJ1-3, with D perhaps matching TRBD1 (5 bases). Trimming removed 2 bases at V and 3 bases at J, with 8 bases between. This CDR3 has 13 residues. Germline lookup yields CDR1 GTSNPN and CDR2 SVGIG (reference sequence). The CDR3 nucleotides are TGTGCCTGGAGTCTACAGGATGGAAACACCATATATTTT. It yields the protein CAWSLQDGNTIYF.

The chain employs TRBV11-2 and TRBJ2-3, with D hard to call. The CDR3 is 15 amino acids. Germline V gene data show CDR1 as SGHAT and CDR2 as FQNNGV. Trimming pared 0 bases from V and 2 bases from J, leaving 9 bases between. CDR3 residues: CASSLDAGTTDTQYF. CDR3 bases: TGTGCCAGCAGCTTAGACGCTGGCACCACAGATACGCAGTATTTT. Full variable domain (rest looked up from reference TRBV11-2 and TRBJ2-3): EAGVAQSPRYKIIEKRQSVAFWCNPISGHATLYWYQQILGQGPKLLIQFQNNGVVDDSQLPKDRFSAERLKGVDSTLKIQPAKLEDSAVYLCASSLDAGTTDTQYFGPGTRLTVL.

The genes are TRBV2 and TRBJ1-4; no clear D gene. Germline V lookup: CDR1 SNHLY, CDR2 FYNNEI. The germline V and J ends were trimmed by 10 bases and 1 base, with 13 bases remaining between them. The CDR3 sequence is 14 residues long. In DNA, the CDR3 is TGTGCCACCAGATACAGAGAAACTAATGAAAAACTGTTTTTT. This gives the protein CATRYRETNEKLFF.

The rearrangement links TRBV18 to TRBJ1-4, with D possibly matching TRBD1 (6 bases). V was pared by 3 bases and J by 8 bases, with 19 bases between. The CDR3 contains 16 residues. Germline loops: CDR1 KGHSH, CDR2 LQKENI. The CDR3 loop is CASSPAGVKEGEKLFF. Here the CDR3 DNA reads TGTGCCAGCTCACCGGCAGGGGTCAAGGAAGGGGAAAAACTGTTTTTT. The full variable domain, rest sourced from reference TRBV18 and TRBJ1-4, is NAGVMQNPRHLVRRRGQEARLRCSPMKGHSHVYWYRQLPEEGLKFMVYLQKENIIDESGMPKERFSAEFPKEGPSILRIQQVVRGDSAAYFCASSPAGVKEGEKLFFGSGTQLSVL.

This chain connects TRBV27 to TRBJ2-1; perhaps TRBD1 as D (5 bases). Germline assignment: CDR1 MNHEY and CDR2 SMNVEV (reference sequence). The CDR3 is made up of 12 amino acids. V lost 5 bases to trimming and J lost 9 bases, with 11 bases between them. DNA of the CDR3: TGTGCCAGCAGTCTGGGGCGGAGTGAGCAGTTCTTC. Its translation is CASSLGRSEQFF.

V is TRBV7-9 and J is TRBJ2-1; 12 bases fit TRBD2. This CDR3 is 16 amino acids long. CDR1 is SEHNR, CDR2 FQNEAQ, per germline (reference sequence). The J segment lost 5 bases and the V segment lost 5 bases, leaving 7 bases of the junction unmatched. CDR3 nucleotide sequence: TGTGCCAGCAGCCCGATGACTAGCGGGAGTAACAATGAGCAGTTCTTC. It translates to CASSPMTSGSNNEQFF. Full variable domain (missing parts from reference TRBV7-9 and TRBJ2-1): DTGVSQNPRHKITKRGQNVTFRCDPISEHNRLYWYRQTLGQGPEFLTYFQNEAQLEKSRLLSDRFSAERPKGSFSTLEIQRTEQGDSAMYLCASSPMTSGSNNEQFFGPGTRLTVL.

V and J are TRBV14 and TRBJ1-1; 7 nucleotides match TRBD1. Germline V gives CDR1 SGHDN, CDR2 FVKESK. This CDR3 spans 16 amino acids. Losses at the gene ends were 2 bases for V and 1 base for J; bases not matched to a gene: 7. In nucleotides, the CDR3 is TGTGCCAGCAGCCAAAAAACAGGGGTAGGGAACACTGAAGCTTTCTTT. Translated, it gives CASSQKTGVGNTEAFF.

This sequence joins TRBV7-3 and TRBJ2-1; D is uncertain. Trimming took off 8 bases at V and 2 bases at J, with 13 bases between the two ends. Per germline, CDR1 SGHTA and CDR2 FQGTGA. This CDR3 has 14 amino acids. The DNA for the CDR3 is TGTGCCAGCTCACCAAGCGCGGCCTACAATGAGCAGTTCTTC. The encoded protein is CASSPSAAYNEQFF.

This clone occurred a few times. The chain joins TRBV6-2 or TRBV6-3 to TRBJ2-2; 7 bases line up with TRBD2. The germline CDR1 and CDR2 sequences are MNHEY and SVGEGT. This CDR3 contains 19 residues. V dropped 2 bases and J dropped 5; count of bases not matched to a gene: 17. CDR3 sequence reads: CASSYPSRDYPSGTGELFF. CDR3 bases: TGTGCCAGCAGTTACCCTTCCCGGGACTACCCCTCGGGTACCGGGGAGCTGTTTTTT.

The genes are TRBV9 and TRBJ1-2; D remains ambiguous. The CDR3 is made up of 15 amino acids. Germline lookup yields CDR1 SGDLS and CDR2 YYNGEE. The ends were cut back, 0 bases at V and 0 bases at J, with 9 bases in the middle. CDR3 amino acids: CASSVVTGANYGYTF. CDR3 DNA sequence: TGTGCCAGCAGCGTAGTTACCGGGGCTAACTATGGCTACACCTTC. Using reference TRBV9 and TRBJ1-2 for the parts outside the CDR3, the full variable domain is DSGVTQTPKHLITATGQRVTLRCSPRSGDLSVYWYQQSLDQGLQFLIQYYNGEERAKGNILERFSAQQFPDLHSELNLSSLELGDSALYFCASSVVTGANYGYTFGSGTRLTVV.

This chain links TRBV19 with TRBJ1-2; the D is unclear. Germline loops: CDR1 LNHDA, CDR2 SQIVND (reference sequence). Trimming pared 2 bases from V and 9 bases from J, leaving 19 bases between. The CDR3 contains 15 residues. CDR3 bases: TGTGCCAGTAGTATACTCCTCTCCTCCCGGGATCGCTACACCTTC. It specifies CASSILLSSRDRYTF.

This rearrangement joins TRBV4-3 to TRBJ2-7; unclear D gene. CDR3 length: 15 amino acids. Trimming stripped 0 bases from V and 2 bases from J, with 11 bases between. Germline V lookup: CDR1 LGHNA, CDR2 YSLEER. The CDR3 spells CASSQDRGWTYEQYF. The CDR3 nucleotides read TGCGCCAGCAGCCAAGATCGCGGCTGGACCTACGAGCAGTACTTC.

Here the CDR3 reads CASSGGQGGAYEQYF. In DNA, the CDR3 is TGTGCCAGCAGCGGGGGACAGGGAGGCGCCTACGAGCAGTACTTC. The V call is TRBV11-1, the J call TRBJ2-7, with 9 positions matching TRBD1. The CDR3 loop spans 15 amino acids. V shed 5 bases, J shed 2 bases, and the junction held 7 bases outside the gene matches. Germline CDR1 is SGHAT and CDR2 is FQDESV (reference sequence).

The J gene is TRBJ2-7, the V gene TRBV7-6, with 7 nucleotides matching TRBD2. The CDR3 extends over 15 amino acids. Looked up from germline, CDR1 is SGHVS and CDR2 is FNYEAQ. Unmatched junction bases numbered 12, after V lost 5 bases and J lost 5 bases. DNA of the CDR3: TGTGCCAGCAGCCAGGCCGGGGGAGGGACTGACGAGCAGTACTTC. The encoded protein is CASSQAGGGTDEQYF.

This sequence joins TRBV6-6 and TRBJ1-1, with a tentative D call TRBD1 (6 bases). The CDR3 runs 17 residues. Trimming left V 5 bases short and J 0 bases short, with 19 bases between. Germline lookup yields CDR1 MNHNY and CDR2 SVGAGI (reference sequence). DNA of the CDR3: TGTGCCAGCAGTCCCCGGAGAACCGGGACACTGAACACTGAAGCTTTCTTT. Protein sequence: CASSPRRTGTLNTEAFF.

This CDR3 is CASSIRQPTNEKLFF. The CDR3 bases are TGTGCCAGCAGCATCCGACAGCCAACTAATGAAAAACTGTTTTTT. The chain recombines TRBV2 with TRBJ1-4; tentative D call: TRBD1 (5 bases). The length of the CDR3 is 15 residues. V was clipped by 6 bases and J by 0 bases, with 11 bases between them. Germline V CDR1 and CDR2: SNHLY, FYNNEI.

The CDR3 region is CASRLAGGPYNEQFF. The CDR3 DNA reads as TGTGCCAGCAGATTAGCGGGAGGCCCCTACAATGAGCAGTTCTTC. The rearrangement joins TRBV27 to TRBJ2-1; TRBD2 agrees at 10 bases. Trimming took 6 bases from V and 2 from J; bases not matched to a gene: 4. Germline V lookup: CDR1 MNHEY, CDR2 SMNVEV (reference sequence). This CDR3 spans 15 amino acids.

The chain has TRBV18 and TRBJ2-5; weak D call: TRBD2 (5 bases). Germline lookup yields CDR1 KGHSH and CDR2 LQKENI. Trimming removed 3 bases from V and 5 bases from J, with 13 bases in between. The CDR3 is 14 residues long. CDR3 loop: CASSPTITGETQYF. The CDR3 nucleotides read TGTGCCAGCTCACCTACCATAACGGGGGAGACCCAGTACTTC.

This chain uses TRBV7-3 with TRBJ1-5; no definite D call. Germline assignment: CDR1 SGHTA and CDR2 FQGTGA. V lost 0 bases to trimming and J lost 7 bases, with 7 bases between them. The CDR3 length is 13 residues. The CDR3 spells CASSLTGGQPQHF. The CDR3 DNA follows: TGTGCCAGCAGCTTAACCGGCGGGCAGCCCCAGCATTTT. The full variable domain, completed using reference TRBV7-3 and TRBJ1-5, is GAGVSQTPSNKVTEKGKYVELRCDPISGHTALYWYRQSLGQGPEFLIYFQGTGAADDSGLPNDRFFAVRPEGSVSTLKIQRTERGDSAVYLCASSLTGGQPQHFGDGTRLSIL.

This clone showed up just a few times. The chain combines TRBV6-5 with TRBJ2-5; D is uncertain. The germline gives CDR1 MNHEY, CDR2 SVGAGI. V was cut by 0 bases and J by 1 base, with 9 bases left in between. This CDR3 has 15 residues. The CDR3 is CASSYSVDFQETQYF. The CDR3, as DNA: TGTGCCAGCAGTTACTCAGTAGACTTCCAAGAGACCCAGTACTTC.

This clone was seen a handful of times. The J gene is TRBJ1-5, the V gene TRBV7-2, with a tentative D call TRBD1 (5 bases). The CDR3 length is 15 residues. Germline V lookup: CDR1 SGHTA, CDR2 FQGNSA. Trimming took 2 bases from V and 2 from J, leaving 10 bases between them. DNA of the CDR3: TGTGCCAGCAGCTTACTGGGGCCCGGCAATCAGCCCCAGCATTTT. Encoded protein: CASSLLGPGNQPQHF.

This chain uses TRBV9 with TRBJ1-2; the D is unclear. CDR1 SGDLS and CDR2 YYNGEE come from the germline V gene. The CDR3 sequence is 14 residues long. The V end was cut by 0 bases, the J end by 4 bases, with 10 bases between. The CDR3 reads CASSVGEAVYGYTF. The CDR3 DNA sequence: TGTGCCAGCAGCGTAGGTGAAGCGGTCTATGGCTACACCTTC.

The chain combines TRBV7-8 with TRBJ1-4; TRBD1 aligns across 11 bases. V was clipped by 3 bases and J by 8 bases; unmatched bases: 2. The germline CDR1 and CDR2 sequences are SGHVS and FQNEAQ. The CDR3 runs to 14 residues. CDR3 DNA: TGTGCCAGCAGCTTGGGACAGGGGGAGGAAAAACTGTTTTTT. It encodes CASSLGQGEEKLFF.

The J gene is TRBJ2-7, the V gene TRBV7-3, with a tentative D call TRBD2 (6 bases). This CDR3 has 15 residues. V gave up 1 base and J gave up 4 bases, with 14 bases separating them. Germline loops: CDR1 SGHTA, CDR2 FQGTGA. Here the CDR3 reads CASSLIGGALYEQYF. The CDR3 coding sequence is TGTGCCAGCAGCTTAATAGGCGGGGCTTTATACGAGCAGTACTTC. The full variable domain, with the rest looked up from reference TRBV7-3 and TRBJ2-7, is GAGVSQTPSNKVTEKGKYVELRCDPISGHTALYWYRQSLGQGPEFLIYFQGTGAADDSGLPNDRFFAVRPEGSVSTLKIQRTERGDSAVYLCASSLIGGALYEQYFGPGTRLTVT.

This clone was picked up one time. This sequence joins TRBV9 and TRBJ2-5, with 11 bases that match TRBD2. This CDR3 contains 17 residues. Per the germline V gene, CDR1 is SGDLS and CDR2 is YYNGEE. V lost 3 bases and J lost 4; bases outside the gene matches: 11. CDR3 DNA: TGTGCCAGCAGCGGGTCCCCTAGCGGGGGGCAAGGAGAGACCCAGTACTTC. Translated: CASSGSPSGGQGETQYF.

The chain carries TRBV2 and TRBJ2-3; weak D call: TRBD2 (6 bases). V was pared by 6 bases and J by 3 bases, with 10 bases between. CDR1 is SNHLY, CDR2 FYNNEI, per germline. CDR3 length equals 13 residues. The CDR3 protein is CASRGLGTDTQYF. The CDR3 DNA reads TGTGCCAGCAGGGGACTTGGAACAGATACGCAGTATTTT.

This chain uses TRBV11-2 with TRBJ2-3, with TRBD2 identical over 7 bases. Trimming cost V 5 bases and J 2 bases; bases outside gene matches: 7. The CDR3 is made up of 15 amino acids. CDR1 is SGHAT, CDR2 FQNNGV, per germline. CDR3: CASSLLASITDTQYF. The DNA for the CDR3 is TGTGCCAGCAGCCTACTAGCGTCTATCACAGATACGCAGTATTTT. Based on the CDR3 plus reference TRBV11-2 and TRBJ2-3, the full variable domain is EAGVAQSPRYKIIEKRQSVAFWCNPISGHATLYWYQQILGQGPKLLIQFQNNGVVDDSQLPKDRFSAERLKGVDSTLKIQPAKLEDSAVYLCASSLLASITDTQYFGPGTRLTVL.

This chain connects TRBV9 to TRBJ1-1, with D tentatively TRBD1 (5 bases). Per germline, CDR1 SGDLS and CDR2 YYNGEE. This CDR3 contains 13 residues. V was pared by 4 bases and J by 3 bases, with 10 bases between. The CDR3 DNA is TGTGCCAGCAGCTTTGGGGGGGACACTGAAGCTTTCTTT. It codes for CASSFGGDTEAFF.